Below are 23 T cell receptor beta chains sequenced from a single sample in a study of shared clonotypes between healthy human individuals (dated by TCRdb to 2020 to 2022). Libraries came from the immunoSEQ multiplex PCR assay. Sourced from immuneACCESS, this table was stored by TCRdb with only in-frame sequences that have V and J called. A share of the clones is absent; for the studies checked, an unresolved V gene accounts for under half, and the remainder has no known explanation. The sample table records some 2,000,000 clones; around 95% of these occur just once. The ten top clones hold roughly 0.13% of the sample. The sample was naive CD4+ T cells sorted from blood. This specimen's cell subset or site label, interpreted: CD45RA+ positively selected. The receptors were gathered from a man between 18 and 35 years old in good health.

In the case of this clone: Other DNA sequences in this sample translate to the same CDR3. The V call is TRBV4-3, the J call TRBJ2-5; the D gene is possibly TRBD2 (6 bases). CDR1 and CDR2 (germline): LGHNA, YSLEER. The V end was cut by 1 base, the J end by 5 bases, with 11 bases between. The CDR3 runs 14 residues. The DNA for the CDR3 is TGCGCCAGCAGCCAAGGGGGAGGTCTGGAGACCCAGTACTTC. Translated: CASSQGGGLETQYF.

This clone came up once. V usage is TRBV11-1 and J usage is TRBJ2-2; possible D gene TRBD1, 5 bases. Germline V gene sequence: CDR1 SGHAT, CDR2 FQDESV (reference sequence). V was pared by 1 base and J by 4 bases, with 10 bases between. The CDR3 spans 15 residues. The CDR3 loop reads CASSLGRVGTGELFF. Written as DNA, the CDR3 is TGTGCCAGCAGCTTAGGCAGGGTGGGCACCGGGGAGCTGTTTTTT.

The chain links TRBV6-6 to TRBJ2-1; TRBD2 agrees at 10 bases. V lost 5 bases to trimming and J lost 6 bases; unmatched junction nucleotides: 7. This CDR3 comprises 15 residues. Looked up from germline, CDR1 is MNHNY and CDR2 is SVGAGI (reference sequence). Here the CDR3 DNA reads TGTGCCAGCAGTGGGCAGGGACTAGCGACCAATGAGCAGTTCTTC. Translation gives CASSGQGLATNEQFF.

This CDR3 reads CASSLVGQGETEAFF. In DNA form, the CDR3 reads TGTGCCAGCAGCTTGGTGGGACAGGGGGAAACTGAAGCTTTCTTT. The V call is TRBV5-4, the J call TRBJ1-1, with 11 bases fitting TRBD1. The CDR3 consists of 15 residues. Germline values: CDR1 SGHNT, CDR2 YYREEE (reference sequence). J gave up 5 bases and V 0 bases, and 3 bases lay outside the gene matches.

This clone was seen just once. The gene calls are TRBV30 and TRBJ2-1, with TRBD2 matching over 11 bases. This CDR3 spans 16 amino acids. Germline V gene data show CDR1 as GTSNPN and CDR2 as SVGIG (reference sequence). V shed 3 bases, J shed 4 bases, and the junction held 8 bases outside the gene matches. The CDR3 is CAWRGRTSGGYNEQFF. DNA for the CDR3: TGTGCCTGGAGGGGCAGAACTAGCGGGGGTTACAATGAGCAGTTCTTC.

V usage is TRBV29-1 and J usage is TRBJ2-7, with D possibly being TRBD1 or TRBD2 (5 bases each). Per the germline V gene, CDR1 is SQVTM and CDR2 is ANQGSEA. V dropped 4 bases and J dropped 9 bases, with 16 bases sitting between them. This CDR3 is built from 12 residues. CDR3 in DNA: TGCAGCGTTGTGGTGGGGGTCCACGGGCAGTACTTC. It encodes CSVVVGVHGQYF.

The genes are TRBV7-8 and TRBJ2-2, with D unclear. Germline lookup yields CDR1 SGHVS and CDR2 FQNEAQ. V lost 0 bases and J lost 8, with 13 bases in between. The length of the CDR3 is 15 residues. CDR3 amino acids: CASSLAITEPGELFF. DNA of the CDR3: TGTGCCAGCAGCTTAGCAATTACGGAACCGGGGGAGCTGTTTTTT.

The chain is built from TRBV30 and TRBJ2-5; 11 bases match TRBD2. Germline V gene sequence: CDR1 GTSNPN, CDR2 SVGIG (reference sequence). The CDR3 runs to 15 residues. J gave up 4 bases and V 5 bases, and 9 bases lay outside the gene matches. The CDR3 spells CAWGPGLAATETQYF. The CDR3, as DNA: TGTGCCTGGGGGCCGGGACTAGCGGCAACAGAGACCCAGTACTTC. Complete variable domain (other parts from reference TRBV30 and TRBJ2-5): SQTIHQWPATLVQPVGSPLSLECTVEGTSNPNLYWYRQAAGRGLQLLFYSVGIGQISSEVPQNLSASRPQDRQFILSSKKLLLSDSGFYLCAWGPGLAATETQYFGPGTRLLVL.

The chain combines TRBV4-1 with TRBJ1-4; a possible D gene is TRBD1 (5 bases). The V gene's germline CDR1 is MGHRA and CDR2 YSYEKL. The CDR3 loop spans 15 amino acids. V lost 4 bases, J lost 7 bases, and 16 bases lay in between. The CDR3 sequence is CASSRSGTGSEKLFF. In nucleotides, the CDR3 is TGCGCCAGCAGCCGGTCCGGGACGGGATCTGAAAAACTGTTTTTT.

The chain uses TRBV19 and TRBJ2-7; 7 bases align to TRBD1. The CDR3 is 14 residues long. Germline CDR1 and CDR2: LNHDA and SQIVND (reference sequence). The trim removed 3 bases at V and 4 bases at J, leaving 6 bases unmatched. CDR3 loop: CASSIAQGDYEQYF. CDR3 nucleotides: TGTGCCAGTAGTATCGCGCAGGGGGATTACGAGCAGTACTTC.

The rearrangement joins TRBV4-1 to TRBJ1-6; possibly TRBD1 for D (5 bases). Trimming took off 0 bases at V and 6 bases at J, with 21 bases between the two ends. The CDR3 extends over 19 amino acids. Germline V lookup: CDR1 MGHRA, CDR2 YSYEKL. The CDR3 DNA sequence: TGCGCCAGCAGCCAAGAAATGAGCGGCGTGGGGGGTCGTAATTCACCCCTCCACTTT. Translation gives CASSQEMSGVGGRNSPLHF.

The CDR3 reads CASSEAGQGGYTF. The CDR3 DNA follows: TGTGCCAGCAGTGAAGCGGGACAGGGGGGGTACACCTTC. This chain connects TRBV6-1 to TRBJ1-2; 11 nucleotides line up with TRBD1. Germline CDR1 reads MNHNS; CDR2 reads SASEGT. V was pared by 0 bases and J by 11 bases, with 2 bases of the junction left unmatched. CDR3 size: 13 residues.

The chain has TRBV18 and TRBJ2-4; D might be TRBD2 (6 bases). Germline V gene sequence: CDR1 KGHSH, CDR2 LQKENI. Trimming cost V 3 bases and J 0 bases, with 12 bases left between them. The CDR3 extends over 16 amino acids. CDR3 sequence (DNA): TGTGCCAGCTCACCCCTTGCGGGGACAGCCAAAAACATTCAGTACTTC. Its translation is CASSPLAGTAKNIQYF.

This chain connects TRBV7-9 to TRBJ1-1; D is unresolved. Germline V gene lookup returns CDR1 SEHNR and CDR2 FQNEAQ (reference sequence). Trimming left V 4 bases short and J 11 bases short, with 11 bases between. The length of the CDR3 is 11 residues. CDR3 nucleotide sequence: TGTGCCAGCAGCTCTGGAGTGTGGGCTTTCTTT. Residues: CASSSGVWAFF.

This sequence joins TRBV10-3 and TRBJ2-7; no definite D call. This CDR3 region has 13 residues. The germline V and J ends were trimmed by 3 bases and 5 bases, with 11 bases remaining between them. The germline V gene encodes CDR1 ENHRY and CDR2 SYGVKD. Here the CDR3 reads CAISDAPPDEQYF. For the CDR3, the DNA is TGTGCCATCAGTGATGCACCCCCCGACGAGCAGTACTTC.

The chain combines TRBV5-1 with TRBJ1-2, with D possibly matching TRBD1 (6 bases). The CDR3 has 14 amino acids. Deletions cut 2 bases from V and 4 bases from J, with 12 bases between. The germline V gene encodes CDR1 SGHRS and CDR2 YFSETQ. CDR3 bases: TGCGCCAGCAGCTTTAACAGGGCAGTCTATGGCTACACCTTC. It codes for CASSFNRAVYGYTF.

The chain carries TRBV7-8 and TRBJ1-4, with D uncertain. Germline CDR1 and CDR2: SGHVS and FQNEAQ. The V end was cut by 1 base, the J end by 6 bases, with 12 bases between. The CDR3 totals 15 residues. The CDR3 here is CASSLEPPGDEKLFF. CDR3 nucleotide sequence: TGTGCCAGCAGCTTAGAACCACCCGGCGATGAAAAACTGTTTTTT.

CDR3 loop: CASSQGASRGIYSGNTIYF. The CDR3 bases are TGCGCCAGCAGCCAGGGGGCGAGCAGGGGAATTTACTCTGGAAACACCATATATTTT. This chain connects TRBV4-1 to TRBJ1-3, with a weak D call TRBD1 (6 bases). Germline loops: CDR1 MGHRA, CDR2 YSYEKL. Between the trimmed V and J ends, which lost 3 bases and 0 bases, there was a span of 21 bases. The CDR3 covers 19 residues.

J is TRBJ1-2 and V is TRBV27; D gene unclear. The CDR3 is made up of 13 amino acids. The ends were cut back, 6 bases at V and 4 bases at J, with 12 bases in the middle. CDR1 is MNHEY and CDR2 is SMNVEV in the germline V gene (reference sequence). In DNA, the CDR3 is TGTGCCAGCAGGCCACTAGACATCTATGGCTACACCTTC. It is translated as CASRPLDIYGYTF.

This chain connects TRBV28 to TRBJ2-7; 7 bases align to TRBD1. This CDR3 is built from 16 residues. The germline CDR1 and CDR2 sequences are MDHEN and SYDVKM. Unmatched junction bases numbered 9, after V lost 3 bases and J lost 1 base. CDR3 in amino acids: CASSLGTASSSYEQYF. In DNA, the CDR3 is TGTGCCAGCAGTTTGGGGACAGCGTCTAGTTCCTACGAGCAGTACTTC.

The rearrangement links TRBV4-3 to TRBJ1-2; D is possibly TRBD1 (5 bases). Trimming pared 1 base from V and 5 bases from J, leaving 11 bases between. This CDR3 is 14 amino acids long. Germline lookup yields CDR1 LGHNA and CDR2 YSLEER. The CDR3 is CASSQGVREYGYTF. The CDR3 DNA reads as TGCGCCAGCAGCCAAGGAGTCAGGGAGTATGGCTACACCTTC.

This clone was seen a single time. The chain uses TRBV5-1 and TRBJ2-4, with TRBD1 identical over 11 bases. This CDR3 is 17 amino acids long. Looked up from germline, CDR1 is SGHRS and CDR2 is YFSETQ. Germline trimming cut 4 bases from V and 7 bases from J; bases unmatched to any gene: 13. CDR3 coding DNA: TGCGCCAGCAGCCCCACCCCTCGGACAGGGGGCCGTAACATTCAGTACTTC. Protein product: CASSPTPRTGGRNIQYF.

The rearrangement uses TRBV6-1 and TRBJ1-1; 9 nucleotides align to TRBD1. The CDR3 totals 15 residues. The germline gives CDR1 MNHNS, CDR2 SASEGT. V shed 8 bases, J shed 5 bases, and the junction held 12 bases outside the gene matches. CDR3 in DNA: TGTGCCAGCTCCGAACCATACAGGGGGCCGACTGAAGCTTTCTTT. Encoded protein: CASSEPYRGPTEAFF.